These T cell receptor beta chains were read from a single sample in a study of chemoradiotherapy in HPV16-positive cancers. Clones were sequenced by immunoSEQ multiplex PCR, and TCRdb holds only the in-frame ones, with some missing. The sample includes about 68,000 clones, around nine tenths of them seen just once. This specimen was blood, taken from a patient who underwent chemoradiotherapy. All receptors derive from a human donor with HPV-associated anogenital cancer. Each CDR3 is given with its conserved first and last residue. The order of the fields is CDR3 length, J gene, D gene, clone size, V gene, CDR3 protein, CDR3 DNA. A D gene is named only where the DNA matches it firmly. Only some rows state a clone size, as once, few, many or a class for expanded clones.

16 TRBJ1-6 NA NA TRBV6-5 CASSYYRGQFNSPLHF TGTGCCAGCAGTTACTATAGAGGACAGTTTAATTCACCCCTCCACTTT
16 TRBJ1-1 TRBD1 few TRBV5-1 CASSLAGPGGNTEAFF TGCGCCAGCAGCTTGGCCGGTCCAGGGGGGAACACTGAAGCTTTCTTT
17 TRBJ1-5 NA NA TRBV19 CASSSPRGVQVNQPQHF TGTGCCAGTAGTTCCCCTCGAGGAGTGCAGGTCAATCAGCCCCAGCATTTT
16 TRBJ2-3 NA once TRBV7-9 CASSLSARFNTDTQYF TGTGCCAGCAGCTTGAGCGCCCGCTTCAACACAGATACGCAGTATTTT
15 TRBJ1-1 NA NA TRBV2 CASSEAGGSGAEAFF TGTGCCAGCAGTGAAGCAGGGGGGTCGGGGGCTGAAGCTTTCTTT
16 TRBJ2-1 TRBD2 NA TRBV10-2 CASRSTGTSGDREQFF TGCGCCAGCCGTTCGACCGGGACTAGCGGGGACCGCGAGCAGTTCTTC
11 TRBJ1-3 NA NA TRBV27 CATITGNTIYF TGTGCCACGATAACGGGAAACACCATATATTTT
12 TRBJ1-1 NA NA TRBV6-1 CASSGLNTEAFF TGTGCCAGCAGCGGGTTGAACACTGAAGCTTTCTTT
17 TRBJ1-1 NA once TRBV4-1 CASSQVPPPTGKVEAFF TGCGCCAGCAGCCAAGTTCCCCCCCCCACAGGGAAGGTTGAAGCTTTCTTT
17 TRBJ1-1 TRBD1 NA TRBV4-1 CASSQVHWTGKVTEAFF TGCGCCAGCAGCCAAGTACATTGGACAGGGAAGGTCACTGAAGCTTTCTTT
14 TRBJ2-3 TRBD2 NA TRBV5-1 CASSPGTSGVNRYF TGCGCCAGCAGCCCAGGGACTAGCGGGGTGAATCGGTATTTT
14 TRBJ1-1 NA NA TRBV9 CASNVGGGNTEAFF TGTGCCAGCAATGTGGGGGGCGGGAACACTGAAGCTTTCTTT
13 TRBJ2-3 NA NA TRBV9 CASSPPIGNTQYF TGTGCCAGCAGCCCACCCATTGGAAATACGCAGTATTTT
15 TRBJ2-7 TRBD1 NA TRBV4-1 CASSLPGQGYYEQYF TGCGCCAGCAGCCTTCCGGGACAGGGGTACTACGAGCAGTACTTC
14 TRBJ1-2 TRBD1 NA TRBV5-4 CASSLGQGRGGYTF TGTGCCAGCAGCCTTGGACAGGGGCGGGGGGGCTACACCTTC
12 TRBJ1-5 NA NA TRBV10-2 CASSESGQPQHF TGCGCCAGCAGTGAGTCGGGTCAGCCCCAGCATTTT
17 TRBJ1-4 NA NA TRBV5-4 CASSSEGFSHRGEKLFF TGTGCCAGCAGCTCGGAGGGGTTCTCCCACCGCGGGGAAAAACTGTTTTTT
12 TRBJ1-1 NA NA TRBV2 CATVGGDAEAFF TGTGCCACCGTGGGGGGGGATGCTGAAGCTTTCTTT
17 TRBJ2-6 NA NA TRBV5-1 CASSLGRGTSGANVLTF TGCGCCAGCAGCTTGGGTAGGGGAACCTCTGGGGCCAACGTCCTGACTTTC
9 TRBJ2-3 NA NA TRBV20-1 CSASLERYF TGCAGTGCTAGCCTAGAGCGGTATTTT
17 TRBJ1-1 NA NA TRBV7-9 CASSTGQERGGNTEAFF TGTGCCAGCAGTACAGGACAAGAACGAGGTGGGAACACTGAAGCTTTCTTT
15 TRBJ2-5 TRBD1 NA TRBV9 CASSVAGGLQETQYF TGTGCCAGCAGCGTAGCAGGGGGCCTGCAAGAGACCCAGTACTTC